The entry that follows covers one T cell receptor (beta chain) sequence. This record belongs to a study of blood T cell repertoires in COVID-19. Study details: Samples came from the United States, Italy and Spain, spanning acute and convalescent COVID-19.

The CDR3 totals 14 residues. Between the trimmed V and J ends, which lost 4 bases and 4 bases, there was a span of 15 bases. Germline V gene lookup returns CDR1 SQVTM and CDR2 ANQGSEA. Everyone who took part was 18 to 89 years old, and they came from about 25 US areas. Here immunoSEQ multiplex PCR was the method, and the copy in TCRdb shows in-frame clones only, minus some. Of 200,000 or so clones listed, 80% to 90% were seen once; the top ten hold approximately 7.3%. The sequenced material came from PBMCs or T cells enriched from blood (not recorded which). The J gene is TRBJ2-3, the V gene TRBV29-1, with D tentatively TRBD1 (5 bases). The TCR was taken from a man aged 25 to 40 in a cohort exposed to, infected with or recovered from COVID-19 (not recorded which). DNA for the CDR3: TGCAGCGTTGGGGTCGCAGGGTTGGCAGATACGCAGTATTTT. Translated: CSVGVAGLADTQYF.